This entry describes one T cell receptor (beta chain). The sample belongs to a study of cytomegalovirus exposure and HLA in healthy donors. PCR employed 60 Vbeta and 13 Jbeta primers. Some clones are missing from TCRdb's copy, which holds only in-frame ones; the method was immunoSEQ multiplex PCR. The sample records nearly 200,000 clones, 77% being singletons. The length of the CDR3 is 13 residues. CDR1 SGHNT and CDR2 YENEEA come from the germline V gene. The V end was cut by 5 bases, the J end by 5 bases, with 12 bases between. The chain links TRBV11-3 to TRBJ2-5; possibly TRBD1 for D (5 bases). The clonotype was recovered from a woman aged 30 to 39 in good health and CMV-seropositive. The specimen sequenced was PBMCs. CDR3 protein: CASSATSGETQYF. The CDR3 region has the DNA TGTGCCAGCAGCGCTACGTCAGGGGAGACCCAGTACTTC.